This T cell receptor (beta chain) originates from a study of Graves' ophthalmopathy and Graves' hyperthyroidism. General observations from the study: Ophthalmopathy progression was predicted with under 71% sensitivity and 72% to 75% specificity.

Every ophthalmopathy donor presented moderate-to-severe activity, CAS ≥3, NOSPECS ≥4 and duration under 3 months. The CDR3 has 15 residues. Trimming stripped 2 bases from V and 4 bases from J, with 11 bases between. Germline CDR1 reads SGHAT; CDR2 reads FQNNGV. Concerning this clonotype: Its target is unknown.

Beta-chain TCR CDR3 regions were amplified from RNA transcripts. The library came from an HTBI-primed first-round RT-PCR and a second-round multiplex PCR. TCRdb re-called the multiplex PCR reads through MiXCR, storing one row per CDR3 protein. This sample has fewer than 600,000 distinct CDR3 sequences; approximately 15% occur once, and the top ten carry 9.5% to 10%. The source material was blood. This receptor was obtained from a woman aged 30 to 39 with Graves' ophthalmopathy. The V and J genes are TRBV11-2 and TRBJ2-2; D ambiguous. The CDR3 sequence: CASSLFVQITGELFF. The CDR3 DNA reads TGTGCCAGCAGCTTATTCGTACAGATCACCGGGGAGCTGTTTTTT. The full variable domain, its missing parts supplied by reference TRBV11-2 and TRBJ2-2, is EAGVAQSPRYKIIEKRQSVAFWCNPISGHATLYWYQQILGQGPKLLIQFQNNGVVDDSQLPKDRFSAERLKGVDSTLKIQPAKLEDSAVYLCASSLFVQITGELFFGEGSRLTVL.